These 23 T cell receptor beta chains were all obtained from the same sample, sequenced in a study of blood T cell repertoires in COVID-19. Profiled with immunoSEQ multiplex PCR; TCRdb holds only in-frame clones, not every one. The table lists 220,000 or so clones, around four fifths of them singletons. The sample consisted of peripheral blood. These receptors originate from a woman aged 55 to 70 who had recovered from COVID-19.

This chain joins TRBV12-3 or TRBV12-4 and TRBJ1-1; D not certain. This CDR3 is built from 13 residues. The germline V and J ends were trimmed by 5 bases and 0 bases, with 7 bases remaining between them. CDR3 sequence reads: CASSLVMNTEAFF. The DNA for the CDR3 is TGTGCCAGCAGTCTAGTTATGAACACTGAAGCTTTCTTT.

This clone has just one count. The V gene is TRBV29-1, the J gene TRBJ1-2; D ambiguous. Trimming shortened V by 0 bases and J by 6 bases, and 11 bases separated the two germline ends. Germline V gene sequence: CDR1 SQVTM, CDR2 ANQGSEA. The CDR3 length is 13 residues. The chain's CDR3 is CSVEDTPGDGYTF. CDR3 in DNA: TGCAGCGTTGAAGATACCCCCGGGGATGGCTACACCTTC.

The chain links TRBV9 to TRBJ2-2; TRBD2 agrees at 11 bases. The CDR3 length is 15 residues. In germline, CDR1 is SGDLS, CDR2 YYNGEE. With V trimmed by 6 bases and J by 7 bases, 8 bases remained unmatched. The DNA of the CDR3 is TGTGCCAGCACCCCGACTAGCGGGGCGGTCGGGGAGCTGTTTTTT. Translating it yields CASTPTSGAVGELFF.

The CDR3 spells CASSLGTGQMDYGYTF. CDR3 in DNA: TGTGCCAGCAGCTTGGGAACGGGACAGATGGACTATGGCTACACCTTC. The chain is built from TRBV5-4 and TRBJ1-2; 7 bases match TRBD1. CDR1 is SGHNT and CDR2 is YYREEE in the germline V gene (reference sequence). V dropped 0 bases and J dropped 3; count of bases not matched to a gene: 8. The CDR3 runs 16 residues. The whole variable domain, filled in from reference TRBV5-4 and TRBJ1-2, reads ETGVTQSPTHLIKTRGQQVTLRCSSQSGHNTVSWYQQALGQGPQFIFQYYREEENGRGNFPPRFSGLQFPNYSSELNVNALELDDSALYLCASSLGTGQMDYGYTFGSGTRLTVV.

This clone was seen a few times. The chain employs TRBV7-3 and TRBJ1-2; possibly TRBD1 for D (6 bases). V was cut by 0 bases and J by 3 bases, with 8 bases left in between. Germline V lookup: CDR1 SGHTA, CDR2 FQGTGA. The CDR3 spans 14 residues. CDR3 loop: CASSLTPGDYGYTF. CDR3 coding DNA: TGTGCCAGCAGCTTAACGCCAGGGGACTATGGCTACACCTTC. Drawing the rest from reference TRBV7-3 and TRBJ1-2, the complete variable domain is GAGVSQTPSNKVTEKGKYVELRCDPISGHTALYWYRQSLGQGPEFLIYFQGTGAADDSGLPNDRFFAVRPEGSVSTLKIQRTERGDSAVYLCASSLTPGDYGYTFGSGTRLTVV.

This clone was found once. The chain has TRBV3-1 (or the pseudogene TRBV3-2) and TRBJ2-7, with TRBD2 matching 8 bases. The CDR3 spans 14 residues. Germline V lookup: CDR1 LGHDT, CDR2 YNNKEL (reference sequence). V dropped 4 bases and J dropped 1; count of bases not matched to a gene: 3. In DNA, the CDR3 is TGTGCCAGCAGCCGGCGGGGGGCTTCCTACGAGCAGTACTTC. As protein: CASSRRGASYEQYF.

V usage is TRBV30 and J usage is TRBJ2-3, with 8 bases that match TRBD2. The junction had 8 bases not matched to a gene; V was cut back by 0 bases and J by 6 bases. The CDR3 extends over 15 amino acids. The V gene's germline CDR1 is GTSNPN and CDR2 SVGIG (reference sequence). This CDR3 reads CAWSVRYGGADTQYF. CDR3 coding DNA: TGTGCCTGGAGTGTACGGTACGGGGGGGCCGATACGCAGTATTTT. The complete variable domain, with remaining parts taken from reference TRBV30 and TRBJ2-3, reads SQTIHQWPATLVQPVGSPLSLECTVEGTSNPNLYWYRQAAGRGLQLLFYSVGIGQISSEVPQNLSASRPQDRQFILSSKKLLLSDSGFYLCAWSVRYGGADTQYFGPGTRLTVL.

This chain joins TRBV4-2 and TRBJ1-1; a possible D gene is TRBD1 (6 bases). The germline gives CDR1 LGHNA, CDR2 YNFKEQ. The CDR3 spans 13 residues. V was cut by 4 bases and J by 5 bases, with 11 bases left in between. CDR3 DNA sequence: TGTGCCAGCAGCCCACAGGGAAATACTGAAGCTTTCTTT. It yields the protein CASSPQGNTEAFF.

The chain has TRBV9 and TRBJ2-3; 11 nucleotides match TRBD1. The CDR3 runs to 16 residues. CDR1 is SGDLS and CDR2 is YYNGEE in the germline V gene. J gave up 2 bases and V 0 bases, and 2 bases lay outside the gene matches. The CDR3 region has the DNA TGTGCCAGCAGCGTAGGGACAGGGGGCTACACAGATACGCAGTATTTT. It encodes CASSVGTGGYTDTQYF.

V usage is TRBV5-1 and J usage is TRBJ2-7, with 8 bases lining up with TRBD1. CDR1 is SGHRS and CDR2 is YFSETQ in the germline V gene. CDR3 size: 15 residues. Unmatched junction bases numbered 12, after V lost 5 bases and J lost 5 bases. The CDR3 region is CASRKSHRGDDEQYF. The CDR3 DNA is TGCGCCAGCAGAAAGTCCCACAGGGGGGACGACGAGCAGTACTTC.

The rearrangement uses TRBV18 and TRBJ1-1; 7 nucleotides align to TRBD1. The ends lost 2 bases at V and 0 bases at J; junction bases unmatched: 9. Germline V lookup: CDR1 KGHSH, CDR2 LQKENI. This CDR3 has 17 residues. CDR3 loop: CASSPVQGIIMNTEAFF. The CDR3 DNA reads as TGTGCCAGCTCACCAGTACAGGGGATTATAATGAACACTGAAGCTTTCTTT. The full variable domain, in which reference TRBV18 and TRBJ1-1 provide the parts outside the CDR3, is NAGVMQNPRHLVRRRGQEARLRCSPMKGHSHVYWYRQLPEEGLKFMVYLQKENIIDESGMPKERFSAEFPKEGPSILRIQQVVRGDSAAYFCASSPVQGIIMNTEAFFGQGTRLTVV.

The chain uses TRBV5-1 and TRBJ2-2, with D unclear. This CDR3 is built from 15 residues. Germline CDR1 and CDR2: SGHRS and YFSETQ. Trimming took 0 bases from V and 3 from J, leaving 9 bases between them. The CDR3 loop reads CASSLAELDTGELFF. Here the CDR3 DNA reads TGCGCCAGCAGCTTGGCCGAGTTGGACACCGGGGAGCTGTTTTTT.

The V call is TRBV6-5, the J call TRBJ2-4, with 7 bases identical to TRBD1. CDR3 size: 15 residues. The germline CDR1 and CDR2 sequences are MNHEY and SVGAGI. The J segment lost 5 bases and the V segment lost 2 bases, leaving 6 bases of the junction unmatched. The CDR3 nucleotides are TGTGCCAGCAGTTACAGAGGGGGCATGGAAAACATTCAGTACTTC. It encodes CASSYRGGMENIQYF.

The CDR3 DNA sequence: TGTGCCAGCAGTACCTGGAGGCACACTGAAGCTTTCTTT. It specifies CASSTWRHTEAFF. This chain uses TRBV11-2 with TRBJ1-1, with D unclear. Trimming removed 6 bases from V and 3 bases from J, with 11 bases in between. The germline CDR1 and CDR2 sequences are SGHAT and FQNNGV. The CDR3 is 13 amino acids.

The CDR3 DNA sequence: TGCGCCAGCAACAAGGGACAGCGTGCCTACGAGCAGTACTTC. Amino acid sequence: CASNKGQRAYEQYF. V usage is TRBV5-1 and J usage is TRBJ2-7; 7 positions match TRBD1. From germline, CDR1 is SGHRS and CDR2 YFSETQ. Losses at the gene ends were 6 bases for V and 2 bases for J; bases not matched to a gene: 8. The CDR3 has 14 residues.

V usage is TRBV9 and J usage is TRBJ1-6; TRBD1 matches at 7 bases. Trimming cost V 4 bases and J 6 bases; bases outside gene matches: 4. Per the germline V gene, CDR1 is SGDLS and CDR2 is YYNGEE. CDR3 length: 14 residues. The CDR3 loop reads CASSPRQGNSPLHF. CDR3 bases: TGTGCCAGCAGCCCCCGACAGGGTAATTCACCCCTCCACTTT.

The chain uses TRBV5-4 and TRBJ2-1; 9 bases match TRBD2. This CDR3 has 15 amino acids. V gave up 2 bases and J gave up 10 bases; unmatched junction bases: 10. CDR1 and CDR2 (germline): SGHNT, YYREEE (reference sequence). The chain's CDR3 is CASSFLSRGGGEQFF. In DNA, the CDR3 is TGTGCCAGCAGCTTTTTGTCGCGGGGGGGTGGAGAGCAGTTCTTC.

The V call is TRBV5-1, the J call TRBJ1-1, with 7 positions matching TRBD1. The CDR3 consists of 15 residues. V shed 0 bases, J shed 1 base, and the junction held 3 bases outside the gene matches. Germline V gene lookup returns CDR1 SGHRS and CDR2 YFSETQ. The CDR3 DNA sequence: TGCGCCAGCAGCTTGGGAGGGACAGCGAACACTGAAGCTTTCTTT. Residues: CASSLGGTANTEAFF.

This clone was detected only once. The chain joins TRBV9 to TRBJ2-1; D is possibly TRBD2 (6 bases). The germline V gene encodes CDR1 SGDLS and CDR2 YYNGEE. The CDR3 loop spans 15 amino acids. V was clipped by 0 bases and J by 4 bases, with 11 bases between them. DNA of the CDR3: TGTGCCAGCAGCGTAGTGGGGGAGGCATACAATGAGCAGTTCTTC. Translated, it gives CASSVVGEAYNEQFF. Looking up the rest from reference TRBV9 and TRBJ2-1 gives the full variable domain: DSGVTQTPKHLITATGQRVTLRCSPRSGDLSVYWYQQSLDQGLQFLIQYYNGEERAKGNILERFSAQQFPDLHSELNLSSLELGDSALYFCASSVVGEAYNEQFFGPGTRLTVL.

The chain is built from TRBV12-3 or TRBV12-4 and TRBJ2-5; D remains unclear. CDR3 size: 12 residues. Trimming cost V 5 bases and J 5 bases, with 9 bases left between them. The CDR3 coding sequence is TGTGCCAGCAGTGAGGATCGGGAGACCCAGTACTTC. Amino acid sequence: CASSEDRETQYF.

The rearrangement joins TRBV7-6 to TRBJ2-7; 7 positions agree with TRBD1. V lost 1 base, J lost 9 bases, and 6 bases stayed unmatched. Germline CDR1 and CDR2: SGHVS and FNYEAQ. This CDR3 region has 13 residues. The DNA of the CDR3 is TGTGCCAGCAGCTTAGGCGGACAGGCCTGGCAGTACTTC. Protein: CASSLGGQAWQYF.

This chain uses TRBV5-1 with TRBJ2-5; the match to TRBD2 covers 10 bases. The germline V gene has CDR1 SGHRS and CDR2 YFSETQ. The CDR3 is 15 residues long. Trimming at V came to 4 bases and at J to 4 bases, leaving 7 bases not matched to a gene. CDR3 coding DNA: TGCGCCAGCAGCCTGGGGCTAGCGGGGGCAGAGACCCAGTACTTC. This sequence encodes CASSLGLAGAETQYF.

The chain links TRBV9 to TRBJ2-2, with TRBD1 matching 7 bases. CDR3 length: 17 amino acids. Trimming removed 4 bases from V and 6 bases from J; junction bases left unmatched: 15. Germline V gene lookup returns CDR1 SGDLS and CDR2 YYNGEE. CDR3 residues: CASSPQGDPAVSGELFF. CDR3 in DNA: TGTGCCAGCAGCCCCCAGGGGGACCCCGCGGTCTCCGGGGAGCTGTTTTTT.